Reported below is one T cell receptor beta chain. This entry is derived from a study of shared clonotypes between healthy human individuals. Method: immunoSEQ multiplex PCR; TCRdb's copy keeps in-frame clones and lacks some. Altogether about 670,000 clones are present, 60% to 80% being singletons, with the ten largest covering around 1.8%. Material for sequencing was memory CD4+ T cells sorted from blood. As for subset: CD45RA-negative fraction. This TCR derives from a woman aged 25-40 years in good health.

CDR3 coding DNA: TGTGCCAGCAGCCGGACAGGGGGGGAAGAGACCCAGTACTTC. Translation: CASSRTGGEETQYF. This chain links TRBV6-1 with TRBJ2-5; TRBD1 matches 10 bases. Germline CDR1 and CDR2: MNHNS and SASEGT. This CDR3 region has 14 residues. Trimming took 6 bases from V and 3 from J; bases not matched to a gene: 4.